The source of this T cell receptor beta chain is a study of blood T cell repertoires in COVID-19. Germline V CDR1 and CDR2: SNHLY, FYNNEI. This CDR3 has 15 residues. V was clipped by 6 bases and J by 7 bases, with 16 bases between them. Authors' data handling: The assay estimated nucleated cells by amplifying reference gene primers. Using immunoSEQ multiplex PCR, the repertoire was profiled, and TCRdb retains in-frame clones only, with some absent. D and trimming were read from the DNA, whereas the V and J calls and clone size are those reported in that table. The table records about 110,000 clones, roughly four fifths of them present only once.

The chain uses TRBV2 and TRBJ1-6, with D possibly being TRBD1 (6 bases). This TCR came from a woman aged 55-75 years with acute or convalescent COVID-19. The sequenced sample consisted of peripheral blood. CDR3 DNA: TGTGCCAGCAGACCTCCGGGACAACAGAATTCACCCCTCCACTTT. It encodes CASRPPGQQNSPLHF.